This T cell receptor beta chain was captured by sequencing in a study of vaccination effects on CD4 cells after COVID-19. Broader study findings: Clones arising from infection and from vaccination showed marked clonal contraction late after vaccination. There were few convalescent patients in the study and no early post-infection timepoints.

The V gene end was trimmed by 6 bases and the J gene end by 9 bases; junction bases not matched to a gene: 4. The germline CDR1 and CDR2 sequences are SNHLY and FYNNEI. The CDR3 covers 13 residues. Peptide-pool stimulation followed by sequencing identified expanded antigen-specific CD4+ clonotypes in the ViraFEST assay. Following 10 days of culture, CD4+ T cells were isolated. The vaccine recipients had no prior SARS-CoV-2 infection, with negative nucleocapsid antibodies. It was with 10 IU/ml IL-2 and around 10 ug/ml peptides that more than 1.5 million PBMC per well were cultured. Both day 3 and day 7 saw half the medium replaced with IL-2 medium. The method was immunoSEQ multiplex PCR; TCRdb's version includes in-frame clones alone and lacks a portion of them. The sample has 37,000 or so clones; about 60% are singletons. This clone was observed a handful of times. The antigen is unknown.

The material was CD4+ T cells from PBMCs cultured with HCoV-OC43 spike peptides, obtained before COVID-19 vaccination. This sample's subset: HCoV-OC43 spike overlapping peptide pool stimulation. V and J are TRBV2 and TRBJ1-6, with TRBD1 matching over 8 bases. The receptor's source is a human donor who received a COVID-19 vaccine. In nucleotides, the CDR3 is TGTGCCAGCAGGACAGGGGTTAGTTCACCCCTCCACTTT. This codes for CASRTGVSSPLHF.